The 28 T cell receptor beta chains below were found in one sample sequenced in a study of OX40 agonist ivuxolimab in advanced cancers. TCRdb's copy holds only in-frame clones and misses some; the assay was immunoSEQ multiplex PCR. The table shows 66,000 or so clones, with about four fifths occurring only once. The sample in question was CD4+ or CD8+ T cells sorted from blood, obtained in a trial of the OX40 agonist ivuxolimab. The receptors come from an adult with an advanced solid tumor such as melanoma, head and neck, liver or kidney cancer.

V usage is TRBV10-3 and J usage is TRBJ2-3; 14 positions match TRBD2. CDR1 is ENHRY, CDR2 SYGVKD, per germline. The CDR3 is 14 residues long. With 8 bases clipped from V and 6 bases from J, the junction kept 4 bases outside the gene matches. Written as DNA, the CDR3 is TGTGCCATCGGGACTAGCGGGAGTTCGGATACGCAGTATTTT. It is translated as CAIGTSGSSDTQYF.

CDR3 loop: CASSPTRGGELFF. In DNA, the CDR3 is TGTGCCAGCAGCCCAACCCGGGGGGGGGAGCTGTTTTTT. The chain joins TRBV7-2 to TRBJ2-2, with D perhaps TRBD2 (6 bases). The CDR3 loop spans 13 amino acids. Per the germline V gene, CDR1 is SGHTA and CDR2 is FQGNSA. V lost 5 bases and J lost 8, with 12 bases in between.

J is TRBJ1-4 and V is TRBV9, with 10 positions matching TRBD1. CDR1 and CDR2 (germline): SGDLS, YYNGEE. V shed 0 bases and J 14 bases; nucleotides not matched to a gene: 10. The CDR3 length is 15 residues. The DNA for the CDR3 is TGTGCCAGCAGCGTAGGACAGGGGGCTGGGCAGAATCTGTTTTTT. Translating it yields CASSVGQGAGQNLFF.

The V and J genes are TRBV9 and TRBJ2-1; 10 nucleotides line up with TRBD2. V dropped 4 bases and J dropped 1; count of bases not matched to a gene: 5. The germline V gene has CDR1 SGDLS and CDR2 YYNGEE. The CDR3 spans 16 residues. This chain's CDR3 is CASSQYSGGSYNEQFF. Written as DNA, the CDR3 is TGTGCCAGCAGCCAGTATAGCGGGGGGTCCTACAATGAGCAGTTCTTC.

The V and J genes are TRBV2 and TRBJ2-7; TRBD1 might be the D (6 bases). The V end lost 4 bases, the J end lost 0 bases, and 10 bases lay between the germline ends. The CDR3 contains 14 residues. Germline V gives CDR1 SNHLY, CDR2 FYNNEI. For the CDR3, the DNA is TGTGCCAGCAGTGTTGGCAGGGGCTCCTACGAGCAGTACTTC. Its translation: CASSVGRGSYEQYF.

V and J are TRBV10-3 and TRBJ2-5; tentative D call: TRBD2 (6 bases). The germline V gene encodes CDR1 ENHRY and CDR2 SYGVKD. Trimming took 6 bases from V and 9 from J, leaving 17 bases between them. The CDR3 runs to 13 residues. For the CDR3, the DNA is TGTGCCATCAGCCCCCCGGGACTCGAGGCCCAGTACTTC. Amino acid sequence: CAISPPGLEAQYF.

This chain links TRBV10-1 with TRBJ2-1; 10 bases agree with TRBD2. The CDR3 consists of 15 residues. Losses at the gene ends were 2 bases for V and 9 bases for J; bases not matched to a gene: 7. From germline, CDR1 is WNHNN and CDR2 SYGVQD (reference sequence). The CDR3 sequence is CASSEESGRGGEQFF. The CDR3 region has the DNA TGCGCCAGCAGTGAGGAAAGCGGGAGGGGGGGTGAGCAGTTCTTC.

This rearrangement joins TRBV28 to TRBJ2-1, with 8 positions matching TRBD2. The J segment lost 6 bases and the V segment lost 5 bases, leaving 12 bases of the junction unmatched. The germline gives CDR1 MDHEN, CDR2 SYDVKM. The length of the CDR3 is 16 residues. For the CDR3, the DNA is TGTGCCAGCAGTACCTCCCGCGGGAGGAAAATCAATGAGCAGTTCTTC. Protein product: CASSTSRGRKINEQFF. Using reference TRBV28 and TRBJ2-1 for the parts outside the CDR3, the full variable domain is DVKVTQSSRYLVKRTGEKVFLECVQDMDHENMFWYRQDPGLGLRLIYFSYDVKMKEKGDIPEGYSVSREKKERFSLILESASTNQTSMYLCASSTSRGRKINEQFFGPGTRLTVL.

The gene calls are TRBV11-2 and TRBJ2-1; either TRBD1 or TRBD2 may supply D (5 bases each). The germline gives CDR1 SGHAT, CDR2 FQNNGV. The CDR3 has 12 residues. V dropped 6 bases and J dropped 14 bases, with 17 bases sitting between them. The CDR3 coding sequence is TGTGCCAGCAGTGCGCCGGGGCCCGTAGAGTTCTTC. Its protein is CASSAPGPVEFF. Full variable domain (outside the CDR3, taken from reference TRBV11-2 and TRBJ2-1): EAGVAQSPRYKIIEKRQSVAFWCNPISGHATLYWYQQILGQGPKLLIQFQNNGVVDDSQLPKDRFSAERLKGVDSTLKIQPAKLEDSAVYLCASSAPGPVEFFGPGTRLTVL.

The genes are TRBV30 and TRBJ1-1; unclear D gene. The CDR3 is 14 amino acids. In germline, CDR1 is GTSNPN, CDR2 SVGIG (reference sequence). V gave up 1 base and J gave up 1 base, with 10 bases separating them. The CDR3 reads CAWSGSLTNTEAFF. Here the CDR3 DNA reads TGTGCCTGGAGTGGTTCCCTGACGAACACTGAAGCTTTCTTT. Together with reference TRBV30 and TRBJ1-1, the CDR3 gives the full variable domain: SQTIHQWPATLVQPVGSPLSLECTVEGTSNPNLYWYRQAAGRGLQLLFYSVGIGQISSEVPQNLSASRPQDRQFILSSKKLLLSDSGFYLCAWSGSLTNTEAFFGQGTRLTVV.

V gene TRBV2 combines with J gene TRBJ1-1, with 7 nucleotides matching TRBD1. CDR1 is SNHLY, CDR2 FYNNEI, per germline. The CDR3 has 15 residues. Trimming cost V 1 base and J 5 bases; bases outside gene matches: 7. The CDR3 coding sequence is TGTGCCAGCAGTGAAGAGGGCACAGGGGTAACTGAAGCTTTCTTT. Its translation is CASSEEGTGVTEAFF.

CDR3 protein: CASSLGRTTTYEQYF. CDR3 DNA sequence: TGTGCCAGCAGCTTAGGTCGGACTACCACCTACGAGCAGTACTTC. This chain connects TRBV7-2 to TRBJ2-7, with a possible D match to TRBD2 (6 bases). Per the germline V gene, CDR1 is SGHTA and CDR2 is FQGNSA. V shed 1 base and J shed 2 bases, with 12 bases lying between them. The CDR3 is 15 amino acids.

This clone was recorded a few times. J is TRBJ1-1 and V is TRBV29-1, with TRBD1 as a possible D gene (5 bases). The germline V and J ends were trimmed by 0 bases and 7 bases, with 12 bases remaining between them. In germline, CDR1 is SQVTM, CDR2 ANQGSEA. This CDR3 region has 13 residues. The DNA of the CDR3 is TGCAGCGTTGAAGAATTCAGGGAGAGTGAAGCTTTCTTT. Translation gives CSVEEFRESEAFF. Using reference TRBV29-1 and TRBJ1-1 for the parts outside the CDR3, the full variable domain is SAVISQKPSRDICQRGTSLTIQCQVDSQVTMMFWYRQQPGQSLTLIATANQGSEATYESGFVIDKFPISRPNLTFSTLTVSNMSPEDSSIYLCSVEEFRESEAFFGQGTRLTVV.

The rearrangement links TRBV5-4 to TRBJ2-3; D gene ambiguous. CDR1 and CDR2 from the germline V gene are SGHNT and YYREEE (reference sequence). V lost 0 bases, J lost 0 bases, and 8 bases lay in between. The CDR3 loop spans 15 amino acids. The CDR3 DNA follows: TGTGCCAGCAGCTTGGTCCTGGGGAGCACAGATACGCAGTATTTT. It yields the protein CASSLVLGSTDTQYF.

The CDR3 DNA reads TGTGCCAGCATAGATACAACCGACACCGGGGAGCTGTTTTTT. Translating gives CASIDTTDTGELFF. This chain links TRBV2 with TRBJ2-2, with D uncertain. CDR1 and CDR2 from the germline V gene are SNHLY and FYNNEI. CDR3 length equals 14 residues. The V and J ends lost 7 bases and 3 bases respectively, with 12 bases between them.

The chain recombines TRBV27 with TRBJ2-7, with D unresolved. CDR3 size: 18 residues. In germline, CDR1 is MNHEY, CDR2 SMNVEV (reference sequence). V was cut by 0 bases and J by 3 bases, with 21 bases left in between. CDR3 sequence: CASSLSTPDGDFIYEQYF. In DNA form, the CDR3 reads TGTGCCAGCAGTTTATCGACCCCAGACGGCGATTTTATCTACGAGCAGTACTTC.

CDR3 region: CASSLGQSYEQYF. In nucleotides, the CDR3 is TGTGCCAGCAGTTTGGGGCAGTCCTACGAGCAGTACTTC. This sequence joins TRBV28 and TRBJ2-7, with D possibly matching TRBD1 (5 bases). Germline V CDR1 and CDR2: MDHEN, SYDVKM. This CDR3 has 13 residues. The germline V and J ends were trimmed by 3 bases and 1 base, with 7 bases remaining between them.

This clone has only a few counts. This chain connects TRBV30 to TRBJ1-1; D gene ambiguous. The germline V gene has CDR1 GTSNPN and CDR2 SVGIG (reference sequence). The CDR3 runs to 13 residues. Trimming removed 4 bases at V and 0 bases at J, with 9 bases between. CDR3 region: CAWTHELNTEAFF. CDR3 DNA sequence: TGTGCCTGGACTCATGAACTGAACACTGAAGCTTTCTTT.

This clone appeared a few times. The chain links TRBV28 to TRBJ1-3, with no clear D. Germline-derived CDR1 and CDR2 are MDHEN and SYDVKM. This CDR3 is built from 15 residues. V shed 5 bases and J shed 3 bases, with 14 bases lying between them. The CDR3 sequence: CASSPVGWYGNTIYF. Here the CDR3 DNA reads TGTGCCAGCAGTCCCGTAGGGTGGTATGGAAACACCATATATTTT.

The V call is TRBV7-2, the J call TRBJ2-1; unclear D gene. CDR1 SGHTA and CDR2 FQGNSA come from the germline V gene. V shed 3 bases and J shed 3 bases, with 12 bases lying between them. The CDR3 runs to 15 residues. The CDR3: CASSLNQADYNEQFF. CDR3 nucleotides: TGTGCCAGCAGCTTGAATCAGGCAGACTACAATGAGCAGTTCTTC.

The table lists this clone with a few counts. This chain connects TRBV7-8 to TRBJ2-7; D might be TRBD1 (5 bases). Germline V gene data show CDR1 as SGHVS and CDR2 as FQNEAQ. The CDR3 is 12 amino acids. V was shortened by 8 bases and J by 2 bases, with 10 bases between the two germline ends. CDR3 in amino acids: CASAPQAYEQYF. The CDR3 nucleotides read TGTGCCAGCGCCCCACAGGCCTACGAGCAGTACTTC.

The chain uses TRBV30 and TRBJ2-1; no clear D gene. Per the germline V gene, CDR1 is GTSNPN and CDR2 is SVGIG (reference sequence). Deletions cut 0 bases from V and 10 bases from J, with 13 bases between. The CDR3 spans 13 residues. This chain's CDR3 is CAWSVPGRWEQFF. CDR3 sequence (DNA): TGTGCCTGGAGTGTTCCGGGTCGTTGGGAGCAGTTCTTC. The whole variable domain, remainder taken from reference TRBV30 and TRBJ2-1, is SQTIHQWPATLVQPVGSPLSLECTVEGTSNPNLYWYRQAAGRGLQLLFYSVGIGQISSEVPQNLSASRPQDRQFILSSKKLLLSDSGFYLCAWSVPGRWEQFFGPGTRLTVL.

The CDR3 reads CASSPTDSWQYF. CDR3 in DNA: TGTGCCAGCAGCCCCACCGACAGCTGGCAGTACTTC. This chain uses TRBV11-2 with TRBJ2-7, with D possibly TRBD1 on 5 matching bases. Germline V gives CDR1 SGHAT, CDR2 FQNNGV. V was clipped by 5 bases and J by 9 bases, with 14 bases between them. The CDR3 totals 12 residues.

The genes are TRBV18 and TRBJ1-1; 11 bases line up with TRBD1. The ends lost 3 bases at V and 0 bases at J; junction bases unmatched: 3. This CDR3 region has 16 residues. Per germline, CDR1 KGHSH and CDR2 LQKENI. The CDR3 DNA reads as TGTGCCAGCTCACCTGGGACAGGGGGTTTGAACACTGAAGCTTTCTTT. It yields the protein CASSPGTGGLNTEAFF.

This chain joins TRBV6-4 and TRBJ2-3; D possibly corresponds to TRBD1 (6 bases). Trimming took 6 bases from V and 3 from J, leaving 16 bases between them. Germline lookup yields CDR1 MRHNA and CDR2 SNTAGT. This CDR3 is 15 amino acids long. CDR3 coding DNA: TGTGCCAGCAGCTCTACAGGGTTGCGTACAGATACGCAGTATTTT. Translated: CASSSTGLRTDTQYF.

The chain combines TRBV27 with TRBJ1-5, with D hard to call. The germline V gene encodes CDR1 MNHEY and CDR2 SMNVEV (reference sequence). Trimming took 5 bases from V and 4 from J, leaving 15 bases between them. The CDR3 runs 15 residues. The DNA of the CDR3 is TGTGCCAGCAGTCTCCAATGGACGGGAAATCAGCCCCAGCATTTT. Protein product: CASSLQWTGNQPQHF.

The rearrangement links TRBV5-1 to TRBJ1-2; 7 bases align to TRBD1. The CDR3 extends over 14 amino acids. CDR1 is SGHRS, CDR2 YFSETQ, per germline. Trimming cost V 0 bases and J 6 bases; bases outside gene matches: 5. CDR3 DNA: TGCGCCAGCAGCTTGGAGGGCAGGGGGAATGGCTACACCTTC. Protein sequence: CASSLEGRGNGYTF. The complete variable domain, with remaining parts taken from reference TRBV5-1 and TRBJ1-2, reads KAGVTQTPRYLIKTRGQQVTLSCSPISGHRSVSWYQQTPGQGLQFLFEYFSETQRNKGNFPGRFSGRQFSNSRSEMNVSTLELGDSALYLCASSLEGRGNGYTFGSGTRLTVV.

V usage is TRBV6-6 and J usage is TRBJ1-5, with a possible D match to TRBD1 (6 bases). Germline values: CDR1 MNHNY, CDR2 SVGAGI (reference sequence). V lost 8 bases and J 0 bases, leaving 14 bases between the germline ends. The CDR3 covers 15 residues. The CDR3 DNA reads TGTGCCAGCGCCCGGGACACTGATAGCAATCAGCCCCAGCATTTT. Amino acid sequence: CASARDTDSNQPQHF.